The clone carrying this T cell receptor (beta chain) turned up a few times. What it recognizes is unknown. Cultured CD4+ T cell DNA was sequenced using the Oncomine TCR Beta short-read assay. TCRdb passed the PCR reads through MiXCR, listing each CDR3 protein once. The table lists more than 20,000 distinct CDR3 sequences, 40% to 55% of them singletons. These data originate in a study of vaccination and CD4 T cells after COVID-19. The study, taken as a whole, reports: Vaccine-specific clones in convalescent patients were spike mono-reactive in 304 of 307 cases. Median reactive clonotypes, those recognizing SARS-CoV-2, rose from 21 to 38, not significantly.

Stated time point: late sampling 161 to 241 days after vaccination in a few convalescent patients. Documented treatment: roughly 11-day PBMC culture with coronavirus spike peptide pools or control peptides (ViraFEST assay). Trimming left V 8 bases short and J 7 bases short, with 14 bases between. Germline V lookup: CDR1 MNHNS, CDR2 SASEGT. The CDR3 runs to 12 residues. This receptor was identified in a human donor who had recovered from COVID-19. The material was CD4+ T cells from blood, cultured in vitro, obtained about 7 months after SARS-CoV-2 vaccination. V is TRBV6-1 and J is TRBJ1-1; TRBD1 is a possible D gene (6 bases). The CDR3 nucleotides are TGTGCCAGCGAGGGGGATTTAGATGAAGCTTTCTTT. Protein product: CASEGDLDEAFF.